A single sample is the source of the 29 T cell receptor beta chains below, sequenced in a study of CD8+ T cells in alopecia areata. RNA was isolated and reverse transcribed to cDNA, the sequencing template. The protocol was immunoSEQ multiplex PCR, while the TCRdb copy is restricted to in-frame clones and leaves out a portion. The table lists approximately 280,000 clones, roughly 60% of them singletons. Treatment in this sample: oral pan-JAK inhibitor, 5-10 mg twice daily. The material sequenced was CD4+ T cells sorted from blood, taken at week 24, from a patient treated with tofacitinib. All receptors come from a human donor with alopecia areata.

This chain links TRBV9 with TRBJ2-1; the D is unclear. Trimming stripped 0 bases from V and 5 bases from J, with 9 bases between. Germline-derived CDR1 and CDR2 are SGDLS and YYNGEE. The length of the CDR3 is 14 residues. CDR3 DNA: TGTGCCAGCAGCGTAGTTAGTCGGGACAATGAGCAGTTCTTC. Its translation is CASSVVSRDNEQFF. Combining the CDR3 with reference TRBV9 and TRBJ2-1 gives the whole variable domain DSGVTQTPKHLITATGQRVTLRCSPRSGDLSVYWYQQSLDQGLQFLIQYYNGEERAKGNILERFSAQQFPDLHSELNLSSLELGDSALYFCASSVVSRDNEQFFGPGTRLTVL.

This sequence joins TRBV6-6 and TRBJ1-2; tentative D call: TRBD1 (5 bases). The germline CDR1 and CDR2 sequences are MNHNY and SVGAGI (reference sequence). V shed 6 bases and J shed 4 bases, with 12 bases lying between them. The CDR3 totals 13 residues. The CDR3 nucleotides are TGTGCCAGCAGGAGCGGGGGTTCCTATGGCTACACCTTC. It is translated as CASRSGGSYGYTF.

The J gene is TRBJ1-2, the V gene TRBV29-1; D not resolved. Between the trimmed V and J ends, which lost 6 bases and 3 bases, there was a span of 11 bases. Germline CDR1 is SQVTM and CDR2 is ANQGSEA. The CDR3 contains 12 residues. The CDR3 protein is CSVSDADYGYTF. For the CDR3, the DNA is TGCAGCGTCAGCGACGCTGACTATGGCTACACCTTC.

A remark on this clone: A junction end diverges from the germline sequence, so it may reflect a read error. The V call is TRBV28, the J call TRBJ2-5, with no clear D. The CDR3 has 14 residues. Germline CDR1 reads MDHEN; CDR2 reads SYDVKM. The CDR3, as DNA: TGTGCCGGCAGCCAAGGCAGTCGTCAAGAGACCCAGTACTTC. Its translation is CAGSQGSRQETQYF.

This rearrangement joins TRBV15 to TRBJ1-1; D unresolved. The V gene lost 5 bases and the J gene lost 3 bases, with 4 bases spanning the gap. Germline values: CDR1 LNHNV, CDR2 YYDKDF (reference sequence). The CDR3 consists of 11 residues. Here the CDR3 reads CATSGYTEAFF. CDR3 bases: TGTGCCACCAGCGGCTACACTGAAGCTTTCTTT.

The chain combines TRBV2 with TRBJ2-7, with 9 bases identical to TRBD1. V was clipped by 5 bases and J by 12 bases; unmatched bases: 17. The CDR3 is 15 amino acids. Germline V gene sequence: CDR1 SNHLY, CDR2 FYNNEI. CDR3 amino acids: CASSPPGQGVYAMYF. The CDR3 region has the DNA TGTGCCAGCAGTCCTCCGGGACAGGGCGTATATGCCATGTACTTC.

This clone came up once. The chain employs TRBV6-1 and TRBJ1-5, with 7 bases lining up with TRBD1. With 6 bases clipped from V and 3 bases from J, the junction kept 8 bases outside the gene matches. From germline, CDR1 is MNHNS and CDR2 SASEGT. This CDR3 has 15 residues. This chain's CDR3 is CASSLGQALNQPQHF. The CDR3 DNA is TGTGCCAGCAGCCTCGGACAGGCACTCAATCAGCCCCAGCATTTT.

The genes are TRBV15 and TRBJ1-4; 8 positions agree with TRBD1. Trimming cost V 3 bases and J 7 bases; bases outside gene matches: 13. In germline, CDR1 is LNHNV, CDR2 YYDKDF (reference sequence). CDR3 length: 17 amino acids. The CDR3 region has the DNA TGTGCCACCAGCAGCGGCACGGACAGGGTGGTCGGTGAAAAACTGTTTTTT. As protein: CATSSGTDRVVGEKLFF.

Details on this clone: This sample also contains other DNA sequences that code for the same CDR3. The V and J genes are TRBV5-1 and TRBJ1-6; D may be TRBD1 (6 bases). V dropped 0 bases and J dropped 7 bases, with 8 bases sitting between them. CDR3 length: 14 residues. Germline CDR1 and CDR2: SGHRS and YFSETQ. CDR3 amino acids: CASSLDRVNSPLHF. The CDR3 DNA reads TGCGCCAGCAGCTTGGACAGGGTCAATTCACCCCTCCACTTT.

The chain has TRBV30 and TRBJ1-5; no reliable D call. V lost 4 bases, J lost 4 bases, and 11 bases lay in between. This CDR3 spans 13 amino acids. The germline gives CDR1 GTSNPN, CDR2 SVGIG (reference sequence). The CDR3 nucleotides are TGTGCCTGGAATTATGGCGGGAATCAGCCCCAGCATTTT. This sequence encodes CAWNYGGNQPQHF.

This clone was detected only a few times. The CDR3 reads CAWSNRFPLHGYTF. In DNA, the CDR3 is TGTGCCTGGAGCAACAGATTCCCTCTACATGGCTACACCTTC. J is TRBJ1-2 and V is TRBV30; D unresolved. From germline, CDR1 is GTSNPN and CDR2 SVGIG (reference sequence). The CDR3 runs 14 residues. Trimming left V 3 bases short and J 6 bases short, with 17 bases between.

The CDR3 spells CASSLDRGGTNTGELFF. DNA of the CDR3: TGTGCCAGCAGCTTAGATCGCGGGGGGACGAACACCGGGGAGCTGTTTTTT. This rearrangement joins TRBV11-2 to TRBJ2-2; TRBD2 matches 8 bases. V was clipped by 0 bases and J by 0 bases; unmatched bases: 3. Germline V gene sequence: CDR1 SGHAT, CDR2 FQNNGV. The CDR3 extends over 17 amino acids.

In the case of this clone: This may stem from a read error, because a much larger clone lies one nucleotide away. The V and J genes are TRBV5-4 and TRBJ2-5; no firm D call. The CDR3 has 11 amino acids. The ends were cut back, 3 bases at V and 4 bases at J, with 4 bases in the middle. Germline V gene sequence: CDR1 SGHNT, CDR2 YYREEE (reference sequence). The CDR3 spells CASSSPETQYF. CDR3 coding DNA: TGTGCCAGCAGCTCCCCAGAGACCCAGTACTTC.

This clone was found a few times. The V gene is TRBV5-6, the J gene TRBJ2-3, with 9 positions matching TRBD1. The CDR3 length is 15 residues. The V gene's germline CDR1 is SGHDT and CDR2 YYEEEE. The J segment lost 3 bases and the V segment lost 4 bases, leaving 6 bases of the junction unmatched. CDR3 DNA sequence: TGTGCCAGCAGCCGGGGACAGGGTATGACAGATACGCAGTATTTT. Translation: CASSRGQGMTDTQYF.

This chain joins TRBV28 and TRBJ1-3, with D unclear. The CDR3 runs to 13 residues. The germline gives CDR1 MDHEN, CDR2 SYDVKM. V was trimmed by 1 base and J by 2 bases, leaving 3 bases between them. Here the CDR3 DNA reads TGTGCCAGCAGTTTATTTGCTGGAAACACCATATATTTT. Its protein is CASSLFAGNTIYF. The complete variable domain, with remaining parts taken from reference TRBV28 and TRBJ1-3, reads DVKVTQSSRYLVKRTGEKVFLECVQDMDHENMFWYRQDPGLGLRLIYFSYDVKMKEKGDIPEGYSVSREKKERFSLILESASTNQTSMYLCASSLFAGNTIYFGEGSWLTVV.

This clone was detected a few times. CDR3 bases: TGTGCCAGCAGCTTAGCGGGACATTCGGGCGGGGAGCTGTTTTTT. This codes for CASSLAGHSGGELFF. The genes are TRBV7-2 and TRBJ2-2, with D perhaps TRBD1 (6 bases). The length of the CDR3 is 15 residues. Germline assignment: CDR1 SGHTA and CDR2 FQGNSA. Trimming removed 0 bases at V and 7 bases at J, with 12 bases between.

The genes are TRBV5-1 and TRBJ2-3; possibly TRBD2 for D (6 bases). This CDR3 contains 16 residues. The V gene's germline CDR1 is SGHRS and CDR2 YFSETQ. The V and J ends lost 0 bases and 0 bases respectively, with 11 bases between them. The CDR3 loop reads CASSLGQGLSTDTQYF. CDR3 bases: TGCGCCAGCAGCTTGGGGCAGGGACTTAGCACAGATACGCAGTATTTT.

The chain employs TRBV4-1 and TRBJ1-5; the D is unclear. This CDR3 contains 14 residues. V gave up 0 bases and J gave up 3 bases, with 6 bases separating them. Germline V lookup: CDR1 MGHRA, CDR2 YSYEKL. CDR3 loop: CASSQETANQPQHF. In DNA, the CDR3 is TGCGCCAGCAGCCAAGAAACAGCCAATCAGCCCCAGCATTTT.

The chain couples TRBV18 to TRBJ2-7; D is unresolved. Trimming took off 2 bases at V and 6 bases at J, with 11 bases between the two ends. The CDR3 totals 13 residues. Germline lookup yields CDR1 KGHSH and CDR2 LQKENI. The CDR3, as DNA: TGTGCCAGCTCACCAAGCCTCATGGGCGAGCAGTACTTC. Its translation is CASSPSLMGEQYF.

The table lists this clone with a few counts. The V and J genes are TRBV7-3 and TRBJ2-1; D unclear. Per germline, CDR1 SGHTA and CDR2 FQGTGA. The length of the CDR3 is 15 residues. The V end was cut by 3 bases, the J end by 0 bases, with 9 bases between. The CDR3 reads CASSFATTSYNEQFF. CDR3 sequence (DNA): TGTGCCAGCAGCTTCGCAACCACCTCCTACAATGAGCAGTTCTTC.

This chain links TRBV7-9 with TRBJ2-3; D is tentatively TRBD1 or TRBD2 (7 bases each). Germline-derived CDR1 and CDR2 are SEHNR and FQNEAQ (reference sequence). The CDR3 loop spans 15 amino acids. The ends were cut back, 5 bases at V and 5 bases at J, with 17 bases in the middle. CDR3 residues: CASSPRGGPRDTQYF. For the CDR3, the DNA is TGTGCCAGCAGCCCCAGGGGGGGCCCAAGAGATACGCAGTATTTT.

The V and J genes are TRBV6-5 and TRBJ2-3, with TRBD1 identical over 7 bases. Trimming took 2 bases from V and 0 from J; bases not matched to a gene: 2. Germline V lookup: CDR1 MNHEY, CDR2 SVGAGI. The CDR3 covers 15 residues. In DNA, the CDR3 is TGTGCCAGCAGTTACCTCAGGGGGAGCACAGATACGCAGTATTTT. As protein: CASSYLRGSTDTQYF.

The genes are TRBV7-2 and TRBJ1-1, with no clear D. In germline, CDR1 is SGHTA, CDR2 FQGNSA. V lost 2 bases to trimming and J lost 8 bases, with 12 bases between them. This CDR3 comprises 13 residues. The CDR3 region has the DNA TGTGCCAGCAGCTTACAAGGAACTTCCGAAGCTTTCTTT. Encoded protein: CASSLQGTSEAFF. The whole variable domain, remainder taken from reference TRBV7-2 and TRBJ1-1, is GAGVSQSPSNKVTEKGKDVELRCDPISGHTALYWYRQSLGQGLEFLIYFQGNSAPDKSGLPSDRFSAERTGGSVSTLTIQRTQQEDSAVYLCASSLQGTSEAFFGQGTRLTVV.

The chain combines TRBV30 with TRBJ2-2; D is possibly TRBD2 (6 bases). The CDR3 loop spans 14 amino acids. Trimming stripped 4 bases from V and 1 base from J, with 10 bases between. Germline CDR1 and CDR2: GTSNPN and SVGIG (reference sequence). The CDR3 bases are TGTGCCTGGACGACTAGATGGAACACCGGGGAGCTGTTTTTT. Encoded protein: CAWTTRWNTGELFF.

The sample holds a few counts of this clone. The chain uses TRBV7-9 and TRBJ2-2; TRBD1 is a possible D gene (6 bases). V was pared by 5 bases and J by 6 bases, with 10 bases between. Germline V gene lookup returns CDR1 SEHNR and CDR2 FQNEAQ (reference sequence). This CDR3 comprises 13 residues. This CDR3 reads CASSRQVSGELFF. CDR3 bases: TGTGCCAGCAGCCGACAGGTGTCCGGGGAGCTGTTTTTT.

This clone was counted a single time. This sequence joins TRBV30 and TRBJ1-5; no clear D. The germline V gene has CDR1 GTSNPN and CDR2 SVGIG (reference sequence). Trimming left V 2 bases short and J 3 bases short, with 8 bases between. This CDR3 region has 13 residues. This chain's CDR3 is CAWSLGYNQPQHF. The CDR3 nucleotides read TGTGCCTGGAGTTTGGGCTACAATCAGCCCCAGCATTTT.

A note on this clone: This specimen includes other DNA sequences encoding the same CDR3. This chain connects TRBV6-5 to TRBJ2-3, with D maybe TRBD1 (6 bases). Between the trimmed V and J ends, which lost 6 bases and 0 bases, there was a span of 10 bases. Germline V gives CDR1 MNHEY, CDR2 SVGAGI. This CDR3 comprises 14 residues. As DNA, the CDR3 is TGTGCCAGCAGACCGGGGACAAGCACAGATACGCAGTATTTT. Protein product: CASRPGTSTDTQYF.

CDR3 sequence reads: CASSVGQGQGPYNEQFF. CDR3 coding DNA: TGTGCCAGCAGCGTAGGGCAAGGCCAGGGACCCTACAATGAGCAGTTCTTC. This chain links TRBV9 with TRBJ2-1; D possibly matches TRBD1 or TRBD2 (5 bases each). The V gene's germline CDR1 is SGDLS and CDR2 YYNGEE. CDR3 size: 17 residues. Trimming pared 0 bases from V and 2 bases from J, leaving 15 bases between.

In its sample, this clone was seen a few times. The rearrangement links TRBV27 to TRBJ2-3; the D gene is possibly TRBD1 (6 bases). V lost 3 bases, J lost 3 bases, and 16 bases lay in between. CDR1 is MNHEY, CDR2 SMNVEV, per germline (reference sequence). The CDR3 consists of 16 residues. The CDR3, as DNA: TGTGCCAGCAGTTTCTGGGGGCGGAAGAAGACAGATACGCAGTATTTT. Protein: CASSFWGRKKTDTQYF.